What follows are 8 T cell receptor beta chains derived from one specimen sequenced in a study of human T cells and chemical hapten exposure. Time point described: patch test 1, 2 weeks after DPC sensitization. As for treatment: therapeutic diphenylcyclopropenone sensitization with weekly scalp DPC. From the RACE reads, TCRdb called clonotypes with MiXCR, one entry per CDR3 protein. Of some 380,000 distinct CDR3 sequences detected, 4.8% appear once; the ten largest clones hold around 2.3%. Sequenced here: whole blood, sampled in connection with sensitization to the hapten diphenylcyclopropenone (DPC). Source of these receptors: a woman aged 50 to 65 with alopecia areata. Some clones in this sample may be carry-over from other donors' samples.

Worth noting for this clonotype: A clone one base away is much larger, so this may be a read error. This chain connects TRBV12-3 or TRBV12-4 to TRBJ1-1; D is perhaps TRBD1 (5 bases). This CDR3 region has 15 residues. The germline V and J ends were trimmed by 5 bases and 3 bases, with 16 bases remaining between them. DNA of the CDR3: TGTGCCAGCAGTAGAAACAGGTGCTGGGACACTGAAGCTTTCTTT. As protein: CASSRNRCWDTEAFF.

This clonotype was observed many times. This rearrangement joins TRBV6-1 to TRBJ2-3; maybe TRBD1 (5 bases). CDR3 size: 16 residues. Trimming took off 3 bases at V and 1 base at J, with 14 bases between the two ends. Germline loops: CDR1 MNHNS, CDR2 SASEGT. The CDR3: CASSDIRAVGTDTQYF. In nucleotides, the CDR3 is TGTGCCAGCAGTGATATCAGGGCGGTCGGCACAGATACGCAGTATTTT.

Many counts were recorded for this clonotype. Here the CDR3 DNA reads TGTGCCAGCAGCTTTCGACGAGGGGGAACTGAAGCTTTCTTT. Protein product: CASSFRRGGTEAFF. This chain links TRBV7-2 with TRBJ1-1, with D tentatively TRBD1 (6 bases). The CDR3 spans 14 residues. V was clipped by 3 bases and J by 5 bases, with 13 bases between them. Per the germline V gene, CDR1 is SGHTA and CDR2 is FQGNSA.

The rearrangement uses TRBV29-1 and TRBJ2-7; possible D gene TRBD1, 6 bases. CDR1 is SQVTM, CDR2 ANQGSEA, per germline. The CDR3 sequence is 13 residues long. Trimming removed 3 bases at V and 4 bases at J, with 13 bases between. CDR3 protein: CSVEWAGEYEQYF. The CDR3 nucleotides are TGCAGCGTTGAGTGGGCAGGGGAGTACGAGCAGTACTTC.

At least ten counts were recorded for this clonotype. CDR3 in DNA: TGTGCCATCAGTGAGATCGGGGTCGAGTACGAGCAGTACTTC. Translation gives CAISEIGVEYEQYF. The rearrangement links TRBV10-3 to TRBJ2-7; a possible D gene is TRBD2 (5 bases). CDR3 length equals 14 residues. The V gene lost 2 bases and the J gene lost 4 bases, with 12 bases spanning the gap. CDR1 ENHRY and CDR2 SYGVKD come from the germline V gene.

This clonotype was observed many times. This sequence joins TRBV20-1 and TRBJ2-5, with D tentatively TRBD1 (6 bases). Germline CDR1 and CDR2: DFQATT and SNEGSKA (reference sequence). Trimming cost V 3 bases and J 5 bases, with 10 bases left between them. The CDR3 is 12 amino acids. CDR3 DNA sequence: TGCAGTGCTAGTTACAGGGACGAGACCCAGTACTTC. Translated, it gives CSASYRDETQYF.

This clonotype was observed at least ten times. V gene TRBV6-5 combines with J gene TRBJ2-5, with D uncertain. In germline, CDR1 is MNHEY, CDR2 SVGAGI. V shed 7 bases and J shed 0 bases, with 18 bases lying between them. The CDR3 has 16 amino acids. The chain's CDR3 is CASTLFTPRNQETQYF. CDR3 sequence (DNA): TGTGCCAGCACCCTTTTTACCCCCAGGAACCAAGAGACCCAGTACTTC.

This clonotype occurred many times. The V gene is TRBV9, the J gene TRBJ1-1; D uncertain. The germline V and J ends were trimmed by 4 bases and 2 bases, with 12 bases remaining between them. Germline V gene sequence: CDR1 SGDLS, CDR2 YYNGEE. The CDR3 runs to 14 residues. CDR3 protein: CASSPGQINTEAFF. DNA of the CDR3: TGTGCCAGCAGCCCCGGTCAGATAAACACTGAAGCTTTCTTT.